A single sample is the source of the 17 T cell receptor beta chains below, sequenced in a study of identical twins. Each CDR3 protein gets one entry after TCRdb re-called the 5' RACE reads with MiXCR. This table holds hundreds of thousands of distinct CDR3 sequences, 5.5% to 7% found once. The data also belong to a second study, concerning yellow fever vaccine responses in identical twins.

Material for sequencing was memory (CD45RO+) T cells sorted from blood. These receptors originate from a young woman in good health.

This clonotype was counted a few times. This chain links TRBV11-3 with TRBJ1-1; D uncertain. The germline V gene has CDR1 SGHNT and CDR2 YENEEA. This CDR3 is built from 12 residues. Trimming shortened V by 0 bases and J by 8 bases, and 7 bases separated the two germline ends. The CDR3 reads CASSLDLREAFF. In DNA form, the CDR3 reads TGTGCCAGCAGCTTAGATCTGAGGGAAGCTTTCTTT.

The chain employs TRBV7-2 and TRBJ1-1, with 10 bases fitting TRBD1. Trimming at V came to 5 bases and at J to 6 bases, leaving 3 bases not matched to a gene. The CDR3 covers 13 residues. CDR1 and CDR2 (germline): SGHTA, FQGNSA. The CDR3 sequence is CASSRQGAAEAFF. The CDR3 DNA reads as TGTGCCAGCAGCAGACAGGGGGCCGCTGAAGCTTTCTTT.

This clonotype appeared a few times. The chain couples TRBV20-1 to TRBJ2-4; 10 bases align to TRBD2. The CDR3 sequence is 17 residues long. J lost 0 bases, V lost 5 bases, and 10 bases had no gene match. Germline V gives CDR1 DFQATT, CDR2 SNEGSKA (reference sequence). CDR3 DNA sequence: TGCAGTGCTCCCACCGGACTAGCGGAAGTAGCCAAAAACATTCAGTACTTC. Protein product: CSAPTGLAEVAKNIQYF.

On this clonotype itself: With a much larger clone just one base away, this may be a read error. DNA for the CDR3: TGCGCCAGCAGCGGGGGGCCTAGCGAAGGCACCGGGGAGCTGGTTTTT. Translating it yields CASSGGPSEGTGELVF. The chain uses TRBV5-1 and TRBJ2-2; D could derive from TRBD1 or TRBD2 (6 bases each). This CDR3 has 16 amino acids. Germline V lookup: CDR1 SGHRS, CDR2 YFSETQ.

A word on this clonotype: Being one base from a much bigger clone, this may be a read error. The genes are TRBV3-1 and TRBJ2-3; 7 bases map to TRBD2. Germline V gene lookup returns CDR1 LGHDT and CDR2 YNNKEL (reference sequence). CDR3 length: 17 residues. As DNA, the CDR3 is TGTACCAGCAGCCGGGACCTGCTAGCGGCTAGCACAGATACGCAGTATTTT. This translates into CTSSRDLLAASTDTQYF.

The V and J genes are TRBV29-1 and TRBJ1-2; 8 bases fit TRBD1. This CDR3 region has 13 residues. J lost 8 bases, V lost 7 bases, and 12 bases had no gene match. Germline CDR1 and CDR2: SQVTM and ANQGSEA. In DNA form, the CDR3 reads TGCAGCGCCTCGAGGCAGGGGGCGCAAGGCTACACCTTC. The encoded protein is CSASRQGAQGYTF.

This clonotype occurred many times. The chain joins TRBV9 to TRBJ2-1; maybe TRBD2 (5 bases). Germline V gene data show CDR1 as SGDLS and CDR2 as YYNGEE. CDR3 length: 13 residues. The ends were cut back, 2 bases at V and 7 bases at J, with 10 bases in the middle. CDR3 residues: CASSVTGLNEQFF. The CDR3 coding sequence is TGTGCCAGCAGCGTCACCGGACTGAATGAGCAGTTCTTC.

This clonotype has a handful of counts. The chain recombines TRBV12-3 or TRBV12-4 with TRBJ1-5, with TRBD1 matching over 8 bases. The CDR3 has 15 residues. With V trimmed by 6 bases and J by 2 bases, 6 bases remained unmatched. The CDR3 region has the DNA TGTGCCAGCAGCCGGGACAGGAGCGGCAATCAGCCCCAGCATTTT. This gives the protein CASSRDRSGNQPQHF.

This clonotype has at least ten counts. The chain links TRBV12-3 or TRBV12-4 to TRBJ2-3; no clear D. The CDR3 sequence is 13 residues long. Deletions cut 2 bases from V and 1 base from J, with 4 bases between. The CDR3 loop is CASSLFRTDTQYF. The CDR3 DNA sequence: TGTGCCAGCAGTTTATTTCGCACAGATACGCAGTATTTT.

In its sample, this clonotype was seen a few times. The chain joins TRBV4-1 to TRBJ2-5; 9 bases fit TRBD1. Germline assignment: CDR1 MGHRA and CDR2 YSYEKL. J gave up 2 bases and V 0 bases, and 7 bases lay outside the gene matches. The CDR3 covers 17 residues. DNA of the CDR3: TGCGCCAGCAGCCAAGATATCGGGACAGGGTGGCAAGAGACCCAGTACTTC. Translation gives CASSQDIGTGWQETQYF.

This chain uses TRBV7-8 with TRBJ1-1; D remains ambiguous. Germline V gene lookup returns CDR1 SGHVS and CDR2 FQNEAQ. The CDR3 runs 11 residues. V lost 8 bases, J lost 4 bases, and 8 bases lay in between. The CDR3 here is CASRLATEAFF. CDR3 DNA: TGTGCCAGCCGTTTAGCCACTGAAGCTTTCTTT.

This clonotype was observed at least ten times. The V gene is TRBV5-1, the J gene TRBJ2-1; 8 bases fit TRBD1. The J segment lost 7 bases and the V segment lost 4 bases, leaving 10 bases of the junction unmatched. Germline V gene sequence: CDR1 SGHRS, CDR2 YFSETQ. This CDR3 spans 15 amino acids. CDR3 loop: CASSLLTGGWNEQFF. CDR3 DNA: TGCGCCAGCAGCCTTCTAACAGGGGGGTGGAATGAGCAGTTCTTC.

V usage is TRBV10-3 and J usage is TRBJ2-3; maybe TRBD2 (5 bases). The CDR3 is made up of 15 amino acids. CDR1 and CDR2 (germline): ENHRY, SYGVKD. V gave up 10 bases and J gave up 0 bases, with 17 bases separating them. The CDR3 region is CATADSPLSTDTQYF. The CDR3 DNA is TGTGCCACGGCGGACTCCCCTTTAAGCACAGATACGCAGTATTTT.

Many counts were recorded for this clonotype. This rearrangement joins TRBV4-1 to TRBJ1-4; unclear D gene. The CDR3 covers 14 residues. The germline CDR1 and CDR2 sequences are MGHRA and YSYEKL. V was cut by 0 bases and J by 7 bases, with 9 bases left in between. CDR3 sequence reads: CASSQDAWGEKLFF. Written as DNA, the CDR3 is TGCGCCAGCAGCCAAGATGCCTGGGGTGAAAAACTGTTTTTT.

This clonotype has at least ten counts. The rearrangement links TRBV7-8 to TRBJ2-7, with a tentative D call TRBD2 (7 bases). The germline V gene encodes CDR1 SGHVS and CDR2 FQNEAQ. V gave up 0 bases and J gave up 6 bases, with 18 bases separating them. This CDR3 comprises 16 residues. CDR3 residues: CASSLALGRGGSEQYF. The DNA of the CDR3 is TGTGCCAGCAGCTTAGCGTTAGGCAGGGGAGGGAGCGAGCAGTACTTC.

V gene TRBV24-1 combines with J gene TRBJ2-7; D not certain. Germline values: CDR1 KGHDR, CDR2 SFDVKD. The CDR3 has 12 residues. V was trimmed by 4 bases and J by 8 bases, leaving 11 bases between them. The CDR3 nucleotides read TGTGCCACCAGTGACCCTTGGGGTAAGCAGTACTTC. This encodes CATSDPWGKQYF.

J is TRBJ2-1 and V is TRBV6-4; 7 nucleotides match TRBD1. The J segment lost 5 bases and the V segment lost 3 bases, leaving 10 bases of the junction unmatched. The CDR3 runs to 16 residues. Germline V gene data show CDR1 as MRHNA and CDR2 as SNTAGT. DNA of the CDR3: TGTGCCAGCAGTGAAAGCGTAAAGACAGGGAACAATGAGCAGTTCTTC. Amino acids: CASSESVKTGNNEQFF.